Below are 20 T cell receptor beta chains sequenced from a single sample in a study of blood T cell repertoires in COVID-19. TCRdb's copy holds only in-frame clones and misses some; the assay was immunoSEQ multiplex PCR. The sample contains just under 90,000 clones, about 78% of which appear only once. The sample was peripheral blood. The receptor source for this set is a woman older than 75 with acute or convalescent COVID-19.

This chain connects TRBV7-2 to TRBJ2-3; perhaps TRBD1 as D (6 bases). Germline lookup yields CDR1 SGHTA and CDR2 FQGNSA. V lost 6 bases and J 0 bases, leaving 13 bases between the germline ends. This CDR3 has 15 amino acids. CDR3 residues: CASSSRDTSTDTQYF. As DNA, the CDR3 is TGTGCCAGCAGTTCCAGGGACACTAGCACAGATACGCAGTATTTT.

This chain uses TRBV19 with TRBJ1-5, with 8 bases matching TRBD1. The CDR3 is made up of 15 amino acids. The J segment lost 9 bases and the V segment lost 6 bases, leaving 13 bases of the junction unmatched. Germline CDR1 is LNHDA and CDR2 is SQIVND (reference sequence). The CDR3 here is CASRVSGTGFRPQHF. CDR3 DNA sequence: TGTGCCAGTAGGGTTTCCGGGACAGGTTTTCGGCCCCAGCATTTT.

The chain couples TRBV14 to TRBJ1-1, with D possibly matching TRBD1 (6 bases). This CDR3 spans 15 amino acids. Germline loops: CDR1 SGHDN, CDR2 FVKESK. Trimming removed 1 base from V and 0 bases from J, with 9 bases in between. The CDR3 DNA reads as TGTGCCAGCAGCCAAGGGGCAGGGGTGAACACTGAAGCTTTCTTT. Protein sequence: CASSQGAGVNTEAFF.

The CDR3 region has the DNA TGTGCCAGCAGCGTACGATGGCGGGACACCGGGGAGCTGTTTTTT. Residues: CASSVRWRDTGELFF. The J gene is TRBJ2-2, the V gene TRBV9; possible D gene TRBD2, 5 bases. V was cut by 1 base and J by 3 bases, with 10 bases left in between. This CDR3 has 15 residues. Germline V gives CDR1 SGDLS, CDR2 YYNGEE.

This sequence joins TRBV14 and TRBJ2-5; tentative D call: TRBD2 (6 bases). Germline CDR1 reads SGHDN; CDR2 reads FVKESK. The CDR3 contains 14 residues. V shed 2 bases and J shed 4 bases, with 11 bases lying between them. The CDR3 sequence: CASSQWAGGETQYF. The CDR3 coding sequence is TGTGCCAGCAGCCAATGGGCCGGGGGAGAGACCCAGTACTTC.

The rearrangement links TRBV9 to TRBJ2-1; the match to TRBD2 covers 11 bases. There are 15 residues in the CDR3. Germline lookup yields CDR1 SGDLS and CDR2 YYNGEE. Trimming at V came to 4 bases and at J to 6 bases, leaving 6 bases not matched to a gene. CDR3 sequence reads: CASSPPGTSGNEQFF. The CDR3 bases are TGTGCCAGCAGCCCCCCGGGGACTAGCGGCAATGAGCAGTTCTTC.

The chain carries TRBV30 and TRBJ1-1, with unresolved D. The germline V gene encodes CDR1 GTSNPN and CDR2 SVGIG (reference sequence). Between the trimmed V and J ends, which lost 0 bases and 1 base, there was a span of 12 bases. CDR3 length equals 15 residues. CDR3 sequence: CAWSVLRGRNTEAFF. The CDR3 nucleotides read TGTGCCTGGAGTGTTTTAAGAGGCAGGAACACTGAAGCTTTCTTT.

This clone has just a few counts. J is TRBJ1-4 and V is TRBV5-1, with 8 bases fitting TRBD1. The CDR3 has 14 amino acids. With 4 bases clipped from V and 8 bases from J, the junction kept 7 bases outside the gene matches. Germline CDR1 SGHRS, CDR2 YFSETQ. In DNA form, the CDR3 reads TGCGCCAGCAGCGAGGGGACAGGTGGCGAAAAACTGTTTTTT. It is translated as CASSEGTGGEKLFF.

V is TRBV14 and J is TRBJ2-2; TRBD1 matches 10 bases. The CDR3 covers 14 residues. Germline lookup yields CDR1 SGHDN and CDR2 FVKESK. Germline trimming cut 4 bases from V and 5 bases from J; bases unmatched to any gene: 1. Written as DNA, the CDR3 is TGTGCCAGCAGCCCGGGACAGGGGACCGGGGAGCTGTTTTTT. It codes for CASSPGQGTGELFF.

V usage is TRBV5-4 and J usage is TRBJ1-3; a possible D gene is TRBD1 (5 bases). Between the trimmed V and J ends, which lost 4 bases and 2 bases, there was a span of 10 bases. Germline assignment: CDR1 SGHNT and CDR2 YYREEE (reference sequence). The CDR3 is 14 residues long. The CDR3 DNA sequence: TGTGCCAGCAGCGCCCAGGGAACTGGAAACACCATATATTTT. This gives the protein CASSAQGTGNTIYF.

V and J are TRBV18 and TRBJ2-2, with 9 bases identical to TRBD2. The CDR3 covers 16 residues. Germline V gene lookup returns CDR1 KGHSH and CDR2 LQKENI. J lost 0 bases, V lost 3 bases, and 2 bases had no gene match. The CDR3 nucleotides read TGTGCCAGCTCACCCCAGCGGGGGGCGAACACCGGGGAGCTGTTTTTT. This gives the protein CASSPQRGANTGELFF. The variable domain in full, completed from reference TRBV18 and TRBJ2-2, reads NAGVMQNPRHLVRRRGQEARLRCSPMKGHSHVYWYRQLPEEGLKFMVYLQKENIIDESGMPKERFSAEFPKEGPSILRIQQVVRGDSAAYFCASSPQRGANTGELFFGEGSRLTVL.

This clone occurred a few times. The chain recombines TRBV19 with TRBJ1-1; D call uncertain. The CDR3 runs 15 residues. Trimming took 6 bases from V and 0 from J, leaving 14 bases between them. Germline V gene sequence: CDR1 LNHDA, CDR2 SQIVND (reference sequence). CDR3 sequence: CASRPGEGLNTEAFF. In DNA form, the CDR3 reads TGTGCCAGTAGGCCCGGGGAAGGGTTGAACACTGAAGCTTTCTTT.

By frequency in the sample, this clone is medium-sized (0.01 to 0.1%). This specimen includes other DNA sequences encoding the same CDR3. V is TRBV30 and J is TRBJ1-5; no firm D call. Germline CDR1 reads GTSNPN; CDR2 reads SVGIG (reference sequence). Trimming pared 0 bases from V and 7 bases from J, leaving 10 bases between. There are 13 residues in the CDR3. DNA of the CDR3: TGTGCCTGGAGTGTAGGAGGGAACCAGCCCCAGCATTTT. Its translation: CAWSVGGNQPQHF.

The chain uses TRBV7-9 and TRBJ1-5, with 7 bases that match TRBD1. Losses at the gene ends were 1 base for V and 7 bases for J; bases not matched to a gene: 10. Germline loops: CDR1 SEHNR, CDR2 FQNEAQ (reference sequence). CDR3 size: 16 residues. This CDR3 is CASSLGMTGPEQPQHF. CDR3 coding DNA: TGTGCCAGCAGCTTAGGTATGACAGGGCCGGAGCAGCCCCAGCATTTT. Using reference TRBV7-9 and TRBJ1-5 for the parts outside the CDR3, the full variable domain is DTGVSQNPRHKITKRGQNVTFRCDPISEHNRLYWYRQTLGQGPEFLTYFQNEAQLEKSRLLSDRFSAERPKGSFSTLEIQRTEQGDSAMYLCASSLGMTGPEQPQHFGDGTRLSIL.

This clone has a handful of counts. The chain is built from TRBV11-2 and TRBJ1-1; D perhaps matches TRBD1 (5 bases). This CDR3 is 13 amino acids long. Trimming removed 6 bases at V and 6 bases at J, with 14 bases between. Germline CDR1 reads SGHAT; CDR2 reads FQNNGV. The CDR3 loop reads CASSLWGVSEAFF. As DNA, the CDR3 is TGTGCCAGCAGTCTCTGGGGGGTCTCTGAAGCTTTCTTT.

This clone was counted between two and nine times. The genes are TRBV5-1 and TRBJ1-1; D is perhaps TRBD1 (6 bases). Deletions cut 3 bases from V and 3 bases from J, with 12 bases between. Germline CDR1 is SGHRS and CDR2 is YFSETQ. CDR3 length: 14 residues. The CDR3 DNA is TGCGCCAGCAGCTCAGGGGTTATGGACACTGAAGCTTTCTTT. Amino acid sequence: CASSSGVMDTEAFF.

This chain joins TRBV5-4 and TRBJ2-5; D perhaps matches TRBD2 (7 bases). The CDR3 covers 16 residues. Trimming removed 3 bases from V and 3 bases from J, with 18 bases in between. The V gene's germline CDR1 is SGHNT and CDR2 YYREEE (reference sequence). CDR3: CASSSSRRGDKETQYF. The CDR3 DNA reads TGTGCCAGCAGCTCCAGTCGCCGGGGGGACAAAGAGACCCAGTACTTC.

The CDR3 bases are TGTGCCAGCAGCTCCCCAGGTTATAATTCACCCCTCCACTTT. This translates into CASSSPGYNSPLHF. The V call is TRBV7-3, the J call TRBJ1-6; D remains unclear. Germline CDR1 is SGHTA and CDR2 is FQGTGA. V was clipped by 4 bases and J by 4 bases, with 8 bases between them. This CDR3 region has 14 residues.

This clone appeared a single time. The chain uses TRBV3-1 (or the pseudogene TRBV3-2) and TRBJ1-2; 8 bases match TRBD1. The CDR3 is made up of 14 amino acids. Per germline, CDR1 LGHDT and CDR2 YNNKEL (reference sequence). V gave up 3 bases and J gave up 11 bases; unmatched junction bases: 11. The chain's CDR3 is CASSQLDRDSSYTF. The CDR3 DNA sequence: TGTGCCAGCAGCCAGCTGGACAGGGATTCTTCGTACACCTTC.

V gene TRBV7-9 combines with J gene TRBJ2-1; 7 positions agree with TRBD2. The germline V gene encodes CDR1 SEHNR and CDR2 FQNEAQ (reference sequence). With V trimmed by 0 bases and J by 10 bases, 3 bases remained unmatched. The CDR3 contains 13 residues. This CDR3 is CASSLANGGEQFF. The CDR3 DNA reads as TGTGCCAGCAGCTTAGCCAACGGGGGGGAGCAGTTCTTC.